These T cell receptor beta chains were read from a single sample in a study of blood T cell repertoires in COVID-19. Data came from immunoSEQ multiplex PCR; TCRdb stores just in-frame clones and leaves some out. The sample records 250,000 to 300,000 clones, around 90% being singletons. Sequencing input: PBMCs or T cells enriched from blood (not recorded which). These receptors came from a woman aged 25 to 39 who had recovered from COVID-19. Each CDR3 is given with its conserved first and last residue. D genes are given only for firm matches. Clone size is given for some rows only: seen once, a few or many times, or a class if the clone is expanded.

>-|TRBJ1-6|TRBV11-1|-
CASSYSGRNSPLHF
TGTGCCAGCAGCTATTCGGGTCGTAATTCACCCCTCCACTTT
>-|TRBJ1-2|TRBV28|-
CASSSLHGGDYGYTF
TGTGCCAGCAGTTCACTACACGGGGGGGACTATGGCTACACCTTC
>-|TRBJ1-5|TRBV12-3/TRBV12-4|-
CASSLNSRQPQHF
TGTGCCAGCAGTTTGAACAGCCGTCAGCCCCAGCATTTT
>-|TRBJ1-2|TRBV6-5|-
CASSTWRDGPYGYTF
TGTGCCAGCAGTACTTGGAGGGACGGCCCCTATGGCTACACCTTC
>once|TRBJ1-2|TRBV6-6|-
CASSPRGATGINYGYTF
TGTGCCAGCAGTCCTCGCGGCGCTACGGGGATTAACTATGGCTACACCTTC
>-|TRBJ2-1|TRBV3-1/TRBV3-2|TRBD2
CASSPYPGLAGDNEQFF
TGTGCCAGCAGCCCCTACCCAGGACTAGCGGGGGACAATGAGCAGTTCTTC
>-|TRBJ1-1|TRBV2|-
CASLIGEGIGTEAFF
TGTGCCAGCCTGATTGGTGAGGGTATAGGCACTGAAGCTTTCTTT
>-|TRBJ2-1|TRBV14|-
CASSQNVFSPPDNEQFF
TGTGCCAGCAGCCAAAACGTCTTCTCCCCGCCGGACAATGAGCAGTTCTTC
>-|TRBJ2-2|TRBV11-1|TRBD2
CASSLSGSGTGELFF
TGTGCCAGCAGCCTTAGCGGGAGTGGGACCGGGGAGCTGTTTTTT
>-|TRBJ2-7|TRBV5-4|-
CASSLGQRSYEQYF
TGTGCCAGCAGCTTGGGACAGAGGTCCTACGAGCAGTACTTC
>-|TRBJ2-2|TRBV7-2|-
CASSSLTGGLFF
TGTGCCAGCAGCTCCCTCACGGGTGGGCTGTTTTTT
>-|TRBJ1-6|TRBV7-3|TRBD1
CASSLMGQGNNSPLHF
TGTGCCAGCAGCTTAATGGGACAGGGCAATAATTCACCCCTCCACTTT
>-|TRBJ1-1|TRBV13|TRBD1
CASSRTGETEAFF
TGTGCCAGCAGCCGGACAGGGGAAACTGAAGCTTTCTTT
>once|TRBJ2-6|TRBV25-1|-
CASSEYRGLANVLTF
TGTGCCAGCAGTGAATATCGCGGGTTAGCCAACGTCCTGACTTTC
>few|TRBJ1-1|TRBV5-1|TRBD1
CASSTWTGVGTEAFF
TGCGCCAGCAGCACCTGGACAGGGGTGGGCACTGAAGCTTTCTTT
>-|TRBJ1-4|TRBV28|-
CASSFYRVNEKLFF
TGTGCCAGCAGTTTTTACAGGGTTAATGAAAAACTGTTTTTT
>-|TRBJ1-2|TRBV7-2|TRBD1
CASSFTGVAGYGYTF
TGTGCCAGCAGCTTTACAGGGGTCGCGGGCTATGGCTACACCTTC
>-|TRBJ1-1|TRBV11-1|-
CASSLDQGTEAFF
TGTGCCAGCAGCTTAGATCAGGGCACTGAAGCTTTCTTT
>-|TRBJ2-1|TRBV5-1|TRBD2
CASGAGVSLRNEQFF
TGCGCCAGCGGGGCGGGAGTCTCTCTACGCAATGAGCAGTTCTTC
>-|TRBJ1-4|TRBV2|TRBD1
CASSEREQGWGEKLFF
TGTGCCAGCAGTGAACGGGAACAGGGGTGGGGGGAAAAACTGTTTTTT
>-|TRBJ1-6|TRBV7-2|TRBD1
CASSRGRGQGYNSPLHF
TGTGCCAGCAGCCGGGGGAGGGGACAGGGCTATAATTCACCCCTCCACTTT
>-|TRBJ2-5|TRBV5-6|TRBD2
CASSLSSGGTQYF
TGTGCCAGCAGCTTATCTAGCGGGGGAACCCAGTACTTC
>-|TRBJ1-5|TRBV21-1|-
CASSKVGGQSWDQPQHF
TGTGCCAGCAGCAAAGTTGGCGGACAGAGTTGGGATCAGCCCCAGCATTTT
>-|TRBJ1-5|TRBV7-2|-
CASSSDGGRINQPQHF
TGTGCCAGCAGCTCGGACGGGGGGCGCATCAATCAGCCCCAGCATTTT
>-|TRBJ2-5|TRBV11-3|TRBD2
CASSLDGSGGEETQYF
TGTGCCAGCAGCTTAGATGGGAGCGGGGGGGAAGAGACCCAGTACTTC
>-|TRBJ1-2|TRBV7-8|TRBD1
CASATGGIWGYTF
TGTGCCAGCGCCACAGGGGGCATTTGGGGCTACACCTTC
>-|TRBJ1-1|TRBV11-1|-
CASSGRDTLGTEAFF
TGTGCCAGCAGCGGCCGGGACACCTTAGGGACTGAAGCTTTCTTT
>-|TRBJ1-5|TRBV7-8|TRBD1
CASSLARDRGVQPQHF
TGTGCCAGCAGCTTAGCGAGGGACAGGGGTGTACAGCCCCAGCATTTT
>-|TRBJ1-6|TRBV28|TRBD1
CASRGGGQGTDSPLHF
TGTGCCAGCAGAGGGGGGGGACAGGGGACGGATTCACCCCTCCACTTT
>-|TRBJ2-1|TRBV4-1|-
CASSRGDEQFF
TGCGCCAGCAGCCGCGGCGATGAGCAGTTCTTC
>-|TRBJ2-3|TRBV7-3|-
CASSRRSSSTDTQYF
TGTGCCAGCAGCCGCCGGTCCTCGAGCACAGATACGCAGTATTTT
>-|TRBJ1-3|TRBV7-9|-
CASKLVGQLDTIYF
TGTGCCAGCAAGTTGGTAGGACAGCTAGACACCATATATTTT
>-|TRBJ1-4|TRBV28|-
CASLGGAEKLFF
TGTGCCAGCCTGGGCGGGGCAGAAAAACTGTTTTTT
>-|TRBJ1-4|TRBV19|-
CATIPRRGGEKLFF
TGTGCCACCATCCCCCGGAGGGGTGGTGAAAAACTGTTTTTT
>-|TRBJ2-7|TRBV5-8|-
CASSWTASYEQYF
TGTGCCAGCAGCTGGACAGCTTCCTACGAGCAGTACTTC
>once|TRBJ2-2|TRBV10-2|TRBD2
CASSDLPGGTGELFF
TGCGCCAGCAGTGATCTGCCGGGAGGCACCGGGGAGCTGTTTTTT
>-|TRBJ1-5|TRBV27|-
CASSSWGFNSNQPQHF
TGTGCCAGCAGTTCCTGGGGCTTTAATAGCAATCAGCCCCAGCATTTT
>-|TRBJ2-2|TRBV10-1|-
CASSDTGELFF
TGCGCCAGCAGCGACACCGGGGAGCTGTTTTTT
>-|TRBJ1-5|TRBV6-2/TRBV6-3|TRBD1
CASSFRGLGQPQHF
TGTGCCAGCAGTTTCAGGGGGCTGGGTCAGCCCCAGCATTTT
>-|TRBJ2-1|TRBV12-3/TRBV12-4|-
CASSLLPGNEQFF
TGTGCCAGCAGTTTACTCCCAGGTAATGAGCAGTTCTTC
>-|TRBJ2-7|TRBV30|TRBD1
CAWTDRDPYEQYF
TGTGCCTGGACCGACAGGGACCCCTACGAGCAGTACTTC
>-|TRBJ2-3|TRBV6-5|TRBD1
CASSRSWDRALSEYF
TGTGCCAGCAGTAGATCGTGGGACAGGGCTTTATCGGAGTATTTT
>-|TRBJ2-2|TRBV9|TRBD2
CASSVLAGGLEPGELFF
TGTGCCAGCAGCGTTCTAGCGGGGGGGCTTGAGCCCGGGGAGCTGTTTTTT